These 23 T cell receptor beta chains originate from one sample sequenced in a study of blood T cell repertoires in COVID-19. Assay: immunoSEQ multiplex PCR; the TCRdb copy retains only in-frame clones and omits some. The sample yields 250,000 to 300,000 clones, 89% seen once. The sequencing sample was made of PBMCs or T cells enriched from blood (not recorded which). The receptors derive from a woman aged 40 to 50 who had recovered from COVID-19.

The chain couples TRBV6-5 to TRBJ2-7; D is perhaps TRBD2 (5 bases). This CDR3 is built from 15 residues. Germline CDR1 is MNHEY and CDR2 is SVGAGI. V gave up 2 bases and J gave up 3 bases, with 14 bases separating them. In DNA form, the CDR3 reads TGTGCCAGCAGTTACCTAGCCCAGAGCGGCTACGAGCAGTACTTC. The encoded protein is CASSYLAQSGYEQYF.

V usage is TRBV9 and J usage is TRBJ2-1, with 7 bases lining up with TRBD2. The germline CDR1 and CDR2 sequences are SGDLS and YYNGEE. There are 15 residues in the CDR3. V trimming: 2 bases; J trimming: 1 base; junction bases outside the gene matches: 3. This CDR3 is CASSVRGESYNEQFF. DNA for the CDR3: TGTGCCAGCAGCGTTCGGGGGGAATCCTACAATGAGCAGTTCTTC.

This clone was recorded once. The rearrangement links TRBV5-1 to TRBJ1-1, with 7 bases fitting TRBD1. Trimming cost V 7 bases and J 5 bases; bases outside gene matches: 17. The germline V gene has CDR1 SGHRS and CDR2 YFSETQ. The CDR3 has 16 amino acids. The DNA of the CDR3 is TGCGCCAGCCAGAACGGGACAGTTCTTGGGAGGACTGAAGCTTTCTTT. Amino acid sequence: CASQNGTVLGRTEAFF.

This clone was recorded a few times. The chain recombines TRBV3-1 (or the pseudogene TRBV3-2) with TRBJ1-2; D uncertain. CDR3 length: 14 residues. Germline V gives CDR1 LGHDT, CDR2 YNNKEL (reference sequence). V was pared by 0 bases and J by 7 bases, with 12 bases between. The CDR3 nucleotides are TGTGCCAGCAGCCAAGATACCCCGGCGGGTGGCTACACCTTC. It encodes CASSQDTPAGGYTF.

This clone has just a few counts. The chain employs TRBV11-3 and TRBJ2-1; no clear D. V was clipped by 1 base and J by 6 bases, with 10 bases between them. The CDR3 extends over 14 amino acids. CDR1 and CDR2 from the germline V gene are SGHNT and YENEEA. The CDR3 is CASSLGSRINEQFF. The CDR3 DNA reads TGTGCCAGCAGCTTAGGGAGTCGCATCAATGAGCAGTTCTTC.

This chain connects TRBV5-1 to TRBJ2-5; D may be TRBD1 (6 bases). Trimming shortened V by 4 bases and J by 1 base, and 11 bases separated the two germline ends. This CDR3 has 14 residues. Germline CDR1 SGHRS, CDR2 YFSETQ. The CDR3 here is CASSLGQIQETQYF. CDR3 bases: TGCGCCAGCAGCCTAGGACAGATCCAAGAGACCCAGTACTTC.

The gene calls are TRBV6-1 and TRBJ1-2; TRBD1 is a possible D gene (5 bases). The V end was cut by 1 base, the J end by 12 bases, with 9 bases between. The CDR3 sequence is 11 residues long. Germline CDR1 is MNHNS and CDR2 is SASEGT. The CDR3 DNA reads as TGTGCCAGCAGTGAAGGGGGCGCGGACACCTTC. Its protein product is CASSEGGADTF.

The chain couples TRBV5-4 to TRBJ1-1; TRBD1 agrees at 7 bases. The V and J ends lost 3 bases and 6 bases, in that order; junction bases with no gene match: 11. Germline V gives CDR1 SGHNT, CDR2 YYREEE (reference sequence). The CDR3 is made up of 15 amino acids. In DNA form, the CDR3 reads TGTGCCAGCAGCTCAAAAATTACAGGGGAAGCTGAAGCTTTCTTT. Protein sequence: CASSSKITGEAEAFF.

This chain links TRBV18 with TRBJ1-2, with TRBD1 identical over 7 bases. The CDR3 totals 16 residues. The J segment lost 6 bases and the V segment lost 5 bases, leaving 15 bases of the junction unmatched. Germline V gives CDR1 KGHSH, CDR2 LQKENI. This chain's CDR3 is CASSTDRAPWGDGYTF. Here the CDR3 DNA reads TGTGCCAGCTCAACTGACAGGGCCCCGTGGGGCGATGGCTACACCTTC.

The rearrangement joins TRBV18 to TRBJ1-1; a weak D match, TRBD1 (5 bases). CDR1 is KGHSH and CDR2 is LQKENI in the germline V gene. This CDR3 comprises 14 residues. Trimming removed 6 bases at V and 0 bases at J, with 11 bases between. The chain's CDR3 is CASSQQDMNTEAFF. The CDR3 DNA is TGTGCCAGCTCCCAGCAGGACATGAACACTGAAGCTTTCTTT.

J is TRBJ2-1 and V is TRBV4-1; 7 bases are a match to TRBD2. V lost 4 bases to trimming and J lost 0 bases; unmatched junction nucleotides: 9. Looked up from germline, CDR1 is MGHRA and CDR2 is YSYEKL. The CDR3 consists of 17 residues. CDR3 protein: CASSRLAETGSYNEQFF. The DNA of the CDR3 is TGCGCCAGCAGCCGGCTAGCGGAAACTGGCTCCTACAATGAGCAGTTCTTC.

This chain links TRBV30 with TRBJ1-2, with a possible D match to TRBD1 (5 bases). The V gene lost 2 bases and the J gene lost 8 bases, with 18 bases spanning the gap. The CDR3 has 14 residues. Looked up from germline, CDR1 is GTSNPN and CDR2 is SVGIG (reference sequence). CDR3 nucleotide sequence: TGTGCCTGGAGTAGGGAGGACACAGGAGGGGGCTACACCTTC. As protein: CAWSREDTGGGYTF.

The rearrangement joins TRBV29-1 to TRBJ1-1; 7 bases line up with TRBD1. The CDR3 length is 15 residues. With 8 bases clipped from V and 7 bases from J, the junction kept 19 bases outside the gene matches. Looked up from germline, CDR1 is SQVTM and CDR2 is ANQGSEA. Here the CDR3 reads CSHNRGGEQRGEAFF. Here the CDR3 DNA reads TGCAGCCACAACAGGGGTGGGGAACAAAGGGGTGAAGCTTTCTTT.

V is TRBV7-9 and J is TRBJ2-7; D unclear. The length of the CDR3 is 14 residues. Germline V gives CDR1 SEHNR, CDR2 FQNEAQ (reference sequence). Trimming removed 1 base at V and 0 bases at J, with 7 bases between. The CDR3 reads CASSLVSSSYEQYF. The CDR3 DNA reads as TGTGCCAGCAGCTTAGTCAGTTCCTCCTACGAGCAGTACTTC. The full variable domain, completed using reference TRBV7-9 and TRBJ2-7, is DTGVSQNPRHKITKRGQNVTFRCDPISEHNRLYWYRQTLGQGPEFLTYFQNEAQLEKSRLLSDRFSAERPKGSFSTLEIQRTEQGDSAMYLCASSLVSSSYEQYFGPGTRLTVT.

This clone was picked up one time. The rearrangement links TRBV7-2 to TRBJ1-4; a weak D match, TRBD1 (6 bases). V lost 4 bases, J lost 5 bases, and 11 bases lay in between. Germline assignment: CDR1 SGHTA and CDR2 FQGNSA. The CDR3 length is 14 residues. CDR3 sequence (DNA): TGTGCCAGCAGCTGGGGGGGCGGGAATGAAAAACTGTTTTTT. Translated, it gives CASSWGGGNEKLFF.

The chain recombines TRBV4-3 with TRBJ1-3; D unresolved. The V and J ends lost 1 base and 0 bases respectively, with 10 bases between them. Germline loops: CDR1 LGHNA, CDR2 YSLEER. This CDR3 has 16 amino acids. The DNA of the CDR3 is TGCGCCAGCAGCCAAGTTGCGACAAACTCTGGAAACACCATATATTTT. Its translation: CASSQVATNSGNTIYF.

The chain links TRBV6-1 to TRBJ2-2, with a weak D call TRBD2 (5 bases). Germline V gene lookup returns CDR1 MNHNS and CDR2 SASEGT. The V and J ends lost 1 base and 5 bases respectively, with 8 bases between them. The CDR3 is made up of 14 amino acids. CDR3 amino acids: CASSEGSGTGELFF. The DNA for the CDR3 is TGTGCCAGCAGTGAAGGGTCGGGGACCGGGGAGCTGTTTTTT.

This sequence joins TRBV30 and TRBJ1-1; TRBD1 agrees at 7 bases. The trim removed 3 bases at V and 4 bases at J, leaving 5 bases unmatched. The V gene's germline CDR1 is GTSNPN and CDR2 SVGIG (reference sequence). This CDR3 spans 13 amino acids. The CDR3 coding sequence is TGTGCCTGGAGCTCGACAGGGTCCACTGAAGCTTTCTTT. Translating it yields CAWSSTGSTEAFF.

The chain carries TRBV5-1 and TRBJ1-2; D gene ambiguous. Germline V gives CDR1 SGHRS, CDR2 YFSETQ. CDR3 size: 13 residues. V was clipped by 2 bases and J by 13 bases, with 18 bases between them. The CDR3 nucleotides are TGCGCCAGCAGCTTATCGGACTCCTCTGGTATCACCTTC. Its protein is CASSLSDSSGITF.

This clone was recorded only once. The V and J genes are TRBV18 and TRBJ2-1, with 13 bases matching TRBD2. Per the germline V gene, CDR1 is KGHSH and CDR2 is LQKENI. There are 17 residues in the CDR3. V trimming: 2 bases; J trimming: 10 bases; junction bases outside the gene matches: 11. CDR3 loop: CASSPAGLAGATREQFF. CDR3 DNA sequence: TGTGCCAGCTCACCAGCCGGACTAGCGGGAGCAACACGAGAGCAGTTCTTC. The whole variable domain, filled in from reference TRBV18 and TRBJ2-1, reads NAGVMQNPRHLVRRRGQEARLRCSPMKGHSHVYWYRQLPEEGLKFMVYLQKENIIDESGMPKERFSAEFPKEGPSILRIQQVVRGDSAAYFCASSPAGLAGATREQFFGPGTRLTVL.

This chain joins TRBV5-1 and TRBJ1-2; D is unclear. Germline lookup yields CDR1 SGHRS and CDR2 YFSETQ. CDR3 length: 14 residues. Trimming left V 3 bases short and J 8 bases short, with 17 bases between. In DNA, the CDR3 is TGCGCCAGCAGCTCGCCAGAAACTATGGAAGGCTACACCTTC. Its protein is CASSSPETMEGYTF.

This chain uses TRBV12-5 with TRBJ1-1, with D possibly being TRBD1 (6 bases). The length of the CDR3 is 15 residues. V was trimmed by 4 bases and J by 0 bases, leaving 12 bases between them. The V gene's germline CDR1 is LGHNT and CDR2 FRNRAP. The CDR3 DNA reads as TGTGCTAGTGGTTCCCCAACAGGGCTGAACACTGAAGCTTTCTTT. Amino acid sequence: CASGSPTGLNTEAFF.

The chain couples TRBV6-5 to TRBJ1-2, with 9 bases that match TRBD1. CDR3 size: 15 residues. Germline trimming cut 5 bases from V and 5 bases from J; bases unmatched to any gene: 9. CDR1 is MNHEY, CDR2 SVGAGI, per germline. Here the CDR3 DNA reads TGTGCCAGCAGTCCCGGACAGGGGCCTGGTTATGGCTACACCTTC. Translated, it gives CASSPGQGPGYGYTF.